This TCR beta chain was observed in a study of metastatic and nonmetastatic thyroid tumors. At the level of the study: The study looked at repertoires side by side in blood and in tumor or nodule tissue from malignant and benign thyroid patients.

The CDR3 consists of 16 residues. The germline V and J ends were trimmed by 4 bases and 6 bases, with 19 bases remaining between them. Germline CDR1 is MNHNS and CDR2 is SASEGT. Study processing details: Clinicopathological groups of papillary thyroid cancer showed CDR3 differences that were used to build a distant-metastasis classifier. MiXCR reprocessed the PCR reads for TCRdb. TCRdb, not the authors, supplied the V and J calls. The profile shows fewer than 45,000 clones, around an eighth of them singletons. This clone was seen a handful of times. As yet, its antigen is unknown. General study points: Significantly higher TCR beta diversity was reportedly seen in malignant thyroid tumors than benign nodules, in blood and tumor.

Until they underwent thyroid surgery, no patient had received any treatment. The source material was blood. The TCR sequence derives from a female donor with papillary thyroid cancer or a benign thyroid nodule (not recorded which). Some clones in this sample may be carry-over from other donors' samples. The rearrangement uses TRBV6-1 and TRBJ2-1; perhaps TRBD2 as D (5 bases). CDR3 in DNA: TGTGCCAGCAGTGCCATAAGCGGTAATCTGGGCAATGAGCAGTTCTTC. Translated, it gives CASSAISGNLGNEQFF.